A selection of T cell receptor beta chains follows, all from one sample in a study of response to subunit inactivated influenza vaccine. TCRdb re-called the RT-PCR reads with MiXCR, one entry per CDR3 protein. The profile covers hundreds of thousands of distinct CDR3 sequences, with approximately 15% appearing a single time and more than 9% taken by the ten largest. This specimen consisted of PBMCs from blood, obtained about 12 days after vaccination. All receptors derive from a man aged 45-60 years who received an inactivated influenza vaccine. Both conserved end residues are part of each CDR3. Fields, in order: CDR3 protein, CDR3 DNA, J gene, clone size, V gene, D gene. A D gene is named only where the DNA matches it firmly. Size values are once, few and many counts, or a class for expanded clones, and some rows have none.

CDR3aa: CASSLSPFLAGQETQYF
CDR3nt: TGTGCCAGCAGTTTATCACCCTTCCTAGCGGGCCAAGAGACCCAGTACTTC
j_gene: TRBJ2-5
abundance: once
v_gene: TRBV27
d_gene: TRBD2

CDR3aa: CASSQTGWYEQYF
CDR3nt: TGTGCCAGCAGTCAGACAGGGTGGTACGAGCAGTACTTC
j_gene: TRBJ2-7
abundance: many
v_gene: TRBV27
d_gene: TRBD1

CDR3aa: CASSSSLEPYEQYF
CDR3nt: TGCGCCAGCAGCTCCTCACTAGAACCATACGAGCAGTACTTC
j_gene: TRBJ2-7
abundance: many
v_gene: TRBV5-1
d_gene: .

CDR3aa: CASLPFGGADSYNEQFF
CDR3nt: TGTGCCAGCCTCCCCTTCGGGGGGGCCGATTCCTACAATGAGCAGTTCTTC
j_gene: TRBJ2-1
abundance: few
v_gene: TRBV7-2
d_gene: TRBD2

CDR3aa: CASSLWGSGNTIYF
CDR3nt: TGCGCCAGCAGCTTGTGGGGCTCTGGAAACACCATATATTTT
j_gene: TRBJ1-3
abundance: .
v_gene: TRBV5-1
d_gene: .

CDR3aa: CSARDNGLAGSLVNEQFF
CDR3nt: TGCAGTGCTAGAGATAATGGACTAGCGGGATCGCTGGTCAATGAGCAGTTCTTC
j_gene: TRBJ2-1
abundance: .
v_gene: TRBV20-1
d_gene: TRBD2

CDR3aa: CASSTVGGSNQPQHF
CDR3nt: TGTGCCAGTAGTACCGTGGGGGGGAGCAATCAGCCCCAGCATTTT
j_gene: TRBJ1-5
abundance: .
v_gene: TRBV19
d_gene: .

CDR3aa: CASIETRGQPQHF
CDR3nt: TGTGCCAGCATCGAAACTCGGGGTCAGCCCCAGCATTTT
j_gene: TRBJ1-5
abundance: .
v_gene: TRBV6-1
d_gene: .

CDR3aa: CSALRLNTEAFF
CDR3nt: TGCAGTGCTTTACGGTTGAACACTGAAGCTTTCTTT
j_gene: TRBJ1-1
abundance: .
v_gene: TRBV20-1
d_gene: .

CDR3aa: CASIKFGRYNEQFF
CDR3nt: TGTGCCAGCATCAAGTTCGGACGGTACAATGAGCAGTTCTTC
j_gene: TRBJ2-1
abundance: .
v_gene: TRBV21-1
d_gene: .

CDR3aa: CASSKTGGVIDEQYF
CDR3nt: TGTGCCAGCAGCAAGACAGGGGGAGTGATCGACGAGCAGTACTTC
j_gene: TRBJ2-7
abundance: few
v_gene: TRBV9
d_gene: TRBD1

CDR3aa: CASSAANFADTQYF
CDR3nt: TGTGCCAGCAGCGCCGCTAATTTTGCAGATACGCAGTATTTT
j_gene: TRBJ2-3
abundance: .
v_gene: TRBV28
d_gene: .

CDR3aa: CASRGGGETQYF
CDR3nt: TGTGCCAGCAGGGGGGGTGGGGAGACCCAGTACTTC
j_gene: TRBJ2-5
abundance: .
v_gene: TRBV12-3/TRBV12-4
d_gene: .

CDR3aa: CASSLTNPLYEQYF
CDR3nt: TGTGCCAGCAGCTTGACCAACCCCCTCTACGAGCAGTACTTC
j_gene: TRBJ2-7
abundance: .
v_gene: TRBV7-9
d_gene: .

CDR3aa: CATSDPQFDTQYF
CDR3nt: TGTGCCACCAGTGATCCCCAGTTTGATACGCAGTATTTT
j_gene: TRBJ2-3
abundance: .
v_gene: TRBV24-1
d_gene: .

CDR3aa: CASSPPGATGSGYTF
CDR3nt: TGTGCCAGCTCACCCCCAGGGGCCACGGGGAGTGGCTACACCTTC
j_gene: TRBJ1-2
abundance: .
v_gene: TRBV18
d_gene: .

CDR3aa: CASSIIAGVSANTGELFF
CDR3nt: TGTGCCAGCAGTATCATTGCGGGAGTTTCGGCGAACACCGGGGAGCTGTTTTTT
j_gene: TRBJ2-2
abundance: .
v_gene: TRBV6-2/TRBV6-3
d_gene: TRBD2

CDR3aa: CASRPKTGVETQYF
CDR3nt: TGTGCCAGCAGGCCGAAGACAGGGGTGGAGACCCAGTACTTC
j_gene: TRBJ2-5
abundance: many
v_gene: TRBV12-3/TRBV12-4
d_gene: TRBD1

CDR3aa: CASSHGKGRGVGETQYF
CDR3nt: TGTGCCAGCAGCCACGGAAAAGGGCGGGGGGTAGGAGAGACCCAGTACTTC
j_gene: TRBJ2-5
abundance: few
v_gene: TRBV11-2
d_gene: TRBD2

CDR3aa: CASETGPEGDTQYF
CDR3nt: TGTGCCAGCGAAACGGGACCCGAAGGGGATACGCAGTATTTT
j_gene: TRBJ2-3
abundance: few
v_gene: TRBV7-9
d_gene: .

CDR3aa: CASRVTGLVSSGNTIYF
CDR3nt: TGTGCCAGCAGGGTAACCGGTTTGGTCAGCTCTGGAAACACCATATATTTT
j_gene: TRBJ1-3
abundance: .
v_gene: TRBV6-1
d_gene: .

CDR3aa: CAIRDRADPNTGELFF
CDR3nt: TGTGCCATCAGAGACAGGGCCGACCCGAACACCGGGGAGCTGTTTTTT
j_gene: TRBJ2-2
abundance: few
v_gene: TRBV10-3
d_gene: TRBD1

CDR3aa: CASTLAGQNMFLAGGTDTQYF
CDR3nt: TGCGCCAGCACCCTGGCGGGACAGAACATGTTTCTAGCGGGGGGTACAGATACGCAGTATTTT
j_gene: TRBJ2-3
abundance: few
v_gene: TRBV5-1
d_gene: TRBD2

CDR3aa: CAISDNSGTPSSYNEQFF
CDR3nt: TGTGCCATCAGTGATAACTCCGGGACTCCAAGCTCCTACAATGAGCAGTTCTTC
j_gene: TRBJ2-1
abundance: .
v_gene: TRBV10-3
d_gene: .

CDR3aa: CASRATPGRGSEKLFF
CDR3nt: TGTGCCAGCAGGGCTACCCCGGGCAGGGGTAGCGAAAAACTGTTTTTT
j_gene: TRBJ1-4
abundance: .
v_gene: TRBV6-1
d_gene: .

CDR3aa: CASSLVSGRALNEQFF
CDR3nt: TGTGCCAGCAGCTTAGTTAGCGGCAGGGCCCTCAATGAGCAGTTCTTC
j_gene: TRBJ2-1
abundance: many
v_gene: TRBV7-9
d_gene: .

CDR3aa: CASSLRTTSSYEQYF
CDR3nt: TGTGCCAGCAGCTTAAGGACAACGAGCTCCTACGAGCAGTACTTC
j_gene: TRBJ2-7
abundance: few
v_gene: TRBV11-2
d_gene: .

CDR3aa: CSGKSGNEETQYF
CDR3nt: TGCAGCGGCAAATCCGGGAACGAAGAGACCCAGTACTTC
j_gene: TRBJ2-5
abundance: few
v_gene: TRBV29-1
d_gene: .

CDR3aa: CAISANTGGRLRGDTQYF
CDR3nt: TGTGCCATCAGTGCAAATACAGGGGGGCGCCTTCGGGGAGATACGCAGTATTTT
j_gene: TRBJ2-3
abundance: .
v_gene: TRBV10-3
d_gene: TRBD1

CDR3aa: CASSEVSSRSPLHF
CDR3nt: TGTGCCAGCAGTGAAGTGTCTTCTCGTTCACCCCTCCACTTT
j_gene: TRBJ1-6
abundance: .
v_gene: TRBV2
d_gene: .

CDR3aa: CASSHTGTATNEKLFF
CDR3nt: TGCGCCAGCAGCCACACCGGGACAGCAACTAATGAAAAACTGTTTTTT
j_gene: TRBJ1-4
abundance: few
v_gene: TRBV4-1
d_gene: TRBD1

CDR3aa: CASSSPAHAYEQYF
CDR3nt: TGTGCCAGCAGTTCCCCTGCACATGCCTACGAGCAGTACTTC
j_gene: TRBJ2-7
abundance: few
v_gene: TRBV28
d_gene: .

CDR3aa: CSATGTSGPHSYEQYF
CDR3nt: TGCAGTGCCACCGGGACTAGCGGCCCTCACTCCTACGAGCAGTACTTC
j_gene: TRBJ2-7
abundance: once
v_gene: TRBV20-1
d_gene: TRBD2

CDR3aa: CASSSRDRGSTDTQYF
CDR3nt: TGTGCCAGCAGCTCCCGGGACAGGGGAAGCACAGATACGCAGTATTTT
j_gene: TRBJ2-3
abundance: .
v_gene: TRBV13
d_gene: TRBD1

CDR3aa: CASSVLGGPLGNEQFF
CDR3nt: TGTGCCAGCAGCGTACTCGGGGGTCCACTGGGGAATGAGCAGTTCTTC
j_gene: TRBJ2-1
abundance: few
v_gene: TRBV9
d_gene: .

CDR3aa: CASSRDTYSYNEQFF
CDR3nt: TGCGCCAGCAGCCGGGACACTTACTCCTACAATGAGCAGTTCTTC
j_gene: TRBJ2-1
abundance: .
v_gene: TRBV5-1
d_gene: .

CDR3aa: CASSEVMGQGAYEQYF
CDR3nt: TGTGCCAGCAGTGAAGTCATGGGACAGGGGGCATACGAGCAGTACTTC
j_gene: TRBJ2-7
abundance: .
v_gene: TRBV6-1
d_gene: TRBD1

CDR3aa: CASSQTLAPYEQYF
CDR3nt: TGCGCCAGCAGCCAAACCCTAGCTCCCTACGAGCAGTACTTC
j_gene: TRBJ2-7
abundance: many
v_gene: TRBV4-3
d_gene: .

CDR3aa: CASSFVRSQLLEHNEQFF
CDR3nt: TGCGCCAGCAGCTTTGTTCGGTCCCAGCTACTAGAACACAATGAGCAGTTCTTC
j_gene: TRBJ2-1
abundance: few
v_gene: TRBV5-1
d_gene: .

CDR3aa: CASSLTGPGELFF
CDR3nt: TGCGCCAGCAGTTTAACCGGTCCCGGGGAGCTGTTTTTT
j_gene: TRBJ2-2
abundance: few
v_gene: TRBV10-2
d_gene: .

CDR3aa: CATSARTAIYNSPLHF
CDR3nt: TGTGCCACCAGCGCCCGGACAGCGATCTATAATTCACCCCTCCACTTT
j_gene: TRBJ1-6
abundance: few
v_gene: TRBV15
d_gene: .

CDR3aa: CASSSPGQNTIYF
CDR3nt: TGTGCCAGCAGTTCCCCTGGGCAGAACACCATATATTTT
j_gene: TRBJ1-3
abundance: few
v_gene: TRBV7-2
d_gene: .

CDR3aa: CASSPDRAGVAFF
CDR3nt: TGTGCCAGCAGCCCTGACAGGGCTGGCGTAGCTTTCTTT
j_gene: TRBJ1-1
abundance: .
v_gene: TRBV3-1
d_gene: TRBD1

CDR3aa: CASSVYVEQYF
CDR3nt: TGTGCCAGCAGTGTTTATGTGGAGCAGTACTTC
j_gene: TRBJ2-7
abundance: .
v_gene: TRBV2
d_gene: .

CDR3aa: CASGGGPAQYF
CDR3nt: TGTGCCAGCGGCGGGGGGCCCGCGCAGTATTTT
j_gene: TRBJ2-3
abundance: many
v_gene: TRBV12-3/TRBV12-4
d_gene: TRBD2

CDR3aa: CAISDSPGEQYF
CDR3nt: TGTGCCATCAGTGACAGTCCTGGCGAGCAGTACTTC
j_gene: TRBJ2-7
abundance: .
v_gene: TRBV10-3
d_gene: .